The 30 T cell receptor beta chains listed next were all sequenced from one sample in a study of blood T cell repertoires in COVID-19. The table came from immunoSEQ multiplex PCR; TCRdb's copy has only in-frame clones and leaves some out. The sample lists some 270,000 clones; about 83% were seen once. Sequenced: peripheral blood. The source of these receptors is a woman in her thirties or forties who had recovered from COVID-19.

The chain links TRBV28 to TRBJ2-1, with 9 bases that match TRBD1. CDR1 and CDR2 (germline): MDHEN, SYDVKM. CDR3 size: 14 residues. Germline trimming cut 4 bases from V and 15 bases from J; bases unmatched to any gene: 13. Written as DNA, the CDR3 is TGTGCCAGCAGTTCCCCATCCGGGACAGGGTTTTCGTTCTTC. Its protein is CASSSPSGTGFSFF.

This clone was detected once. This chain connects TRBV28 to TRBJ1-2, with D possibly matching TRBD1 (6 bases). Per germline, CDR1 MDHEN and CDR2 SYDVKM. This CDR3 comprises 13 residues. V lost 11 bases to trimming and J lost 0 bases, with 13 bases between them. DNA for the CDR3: TGTGCCTCCACCGGACAGCCTAACTATGGCTACACCTTC. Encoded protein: CASTGQPNYGYTF.

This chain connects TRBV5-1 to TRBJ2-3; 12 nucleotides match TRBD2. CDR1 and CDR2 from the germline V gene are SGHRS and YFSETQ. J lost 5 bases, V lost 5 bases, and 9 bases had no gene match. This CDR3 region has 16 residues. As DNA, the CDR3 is TGCGCCAGCAGGGCTAGCGGGGGGGCCTCGGGAGATACGCAGTATTTT. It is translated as CASRASGGASGDTQYF. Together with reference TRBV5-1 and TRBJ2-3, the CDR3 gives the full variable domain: KAGVTQTPRYLIKTRGQQVTLSCSPISGHRSVSWYQQTPGQGLQFLFEYFSETQRNKGNFPGRFSGRQFSNSRSEMNVSTLELGDSALYLCASRASGGASGDTQYFGPGTRLTVL.

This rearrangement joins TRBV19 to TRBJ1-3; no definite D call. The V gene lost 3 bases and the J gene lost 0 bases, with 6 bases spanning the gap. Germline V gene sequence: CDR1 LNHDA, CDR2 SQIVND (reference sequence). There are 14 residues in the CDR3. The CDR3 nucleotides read TGTGCCAGTAGTATGGCAGGCTCTGGAAACACCATATATTTT. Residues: CASSMAGSGNTIYF. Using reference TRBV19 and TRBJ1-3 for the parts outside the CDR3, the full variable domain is DGGITQSPKYLFRKEGQNVTLSCEQNLNHDAMYWYRQDPGQGLRLIYYSQIVNDFQKGDIAEGYSVSREKKESFPLTVTSAQKNPTAFYLCASSMAGSGNTIYFGEGSWLTVV.

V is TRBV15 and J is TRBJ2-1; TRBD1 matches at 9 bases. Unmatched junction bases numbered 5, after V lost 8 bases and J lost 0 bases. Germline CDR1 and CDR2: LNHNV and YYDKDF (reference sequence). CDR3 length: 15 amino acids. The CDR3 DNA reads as TGTGCCACCGGTCCGGGACAGGGCTCCTACAATGAGCAGTTCTTC. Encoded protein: CATGPGQGSYNEQFF.

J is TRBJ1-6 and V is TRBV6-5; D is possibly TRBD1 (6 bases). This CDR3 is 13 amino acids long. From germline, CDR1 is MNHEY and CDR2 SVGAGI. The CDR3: CVTGSSYNSPLHF. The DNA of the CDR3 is TGTGTTACAGGGAGCTCCTATAATTCACCCCTCCACTTT.

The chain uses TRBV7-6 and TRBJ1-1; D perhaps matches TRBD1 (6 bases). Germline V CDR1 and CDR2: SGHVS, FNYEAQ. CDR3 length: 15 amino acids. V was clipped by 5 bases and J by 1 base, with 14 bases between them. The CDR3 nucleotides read TGTGCCAGCAGCGACCCGGGACATTCGAACACTGAAGCTTTCTTT. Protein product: CASSDPGHSNTEAFF.

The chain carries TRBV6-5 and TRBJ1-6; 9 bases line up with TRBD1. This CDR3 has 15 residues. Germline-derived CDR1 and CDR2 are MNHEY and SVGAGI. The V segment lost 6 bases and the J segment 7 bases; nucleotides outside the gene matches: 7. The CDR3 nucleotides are TGTGCCAGCAGAGCCGGGACAGGGAGGAATTCACCCCTCCACTTT. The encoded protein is CASRAGTGRNSPLHF.

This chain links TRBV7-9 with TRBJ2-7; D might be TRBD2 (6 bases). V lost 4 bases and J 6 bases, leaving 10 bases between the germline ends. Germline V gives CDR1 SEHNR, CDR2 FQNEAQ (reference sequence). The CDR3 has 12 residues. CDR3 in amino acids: CASSYTAGEQYF. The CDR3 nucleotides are TGTGCCAGCAGCTACACAGCGGGCGAGCAGTACTTC.

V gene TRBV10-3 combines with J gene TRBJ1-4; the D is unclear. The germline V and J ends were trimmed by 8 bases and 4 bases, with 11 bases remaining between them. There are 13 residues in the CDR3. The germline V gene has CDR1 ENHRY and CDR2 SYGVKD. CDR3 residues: CAILDTYNEKLFF. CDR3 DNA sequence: TGTGCCATCCTCGACACCTATAATGAAAAACTGTTTTTT.

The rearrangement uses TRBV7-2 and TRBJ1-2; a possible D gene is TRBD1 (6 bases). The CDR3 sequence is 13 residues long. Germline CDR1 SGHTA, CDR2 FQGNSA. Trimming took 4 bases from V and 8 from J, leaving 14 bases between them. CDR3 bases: TGTGCCAGCAGCTCCGGGACATACTTCGGCTACACCTTC. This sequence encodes CASSSGTYFGYTF.

CDR3 bases: TGTGCCAGCAGCGCGGGACAGGGCTTTCAGTACTTC. It codes for CASSAGQGFQYF. This rearrangement joins TRBV9 to TRBJ2-4; 9 bases fit TRBD1. J lost 11 bases, V lost 3 bases, and 3 bases had no gene match. The CDR3 extends over 12 amino acids. Germline V CDR1 and CDR2: SGDLS, YYNGEE.

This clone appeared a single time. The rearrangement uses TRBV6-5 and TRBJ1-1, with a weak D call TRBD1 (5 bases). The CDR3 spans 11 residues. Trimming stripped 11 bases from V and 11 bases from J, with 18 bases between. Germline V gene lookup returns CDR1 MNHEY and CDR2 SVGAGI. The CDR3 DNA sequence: TGTGCCCACACCGTGGGGGGGGTTGCTTTCTTT. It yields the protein CAHTVGGVAFF.

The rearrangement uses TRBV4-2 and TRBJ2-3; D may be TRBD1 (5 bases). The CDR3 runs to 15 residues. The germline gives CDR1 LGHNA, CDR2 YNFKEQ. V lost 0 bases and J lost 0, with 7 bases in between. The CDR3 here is CASSQEWGSTDTQYF. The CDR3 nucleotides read TGTGCCAGCAGCCAAGAGTGGGGCAGCACAGATACGCAGTATTTT.

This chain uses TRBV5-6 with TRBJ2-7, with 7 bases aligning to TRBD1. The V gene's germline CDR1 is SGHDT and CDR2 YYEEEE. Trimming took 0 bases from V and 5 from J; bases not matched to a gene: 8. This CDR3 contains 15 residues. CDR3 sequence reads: CASSLGRGSGDEQYF. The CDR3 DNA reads TGTGCCAGCAGCTTGGGCAGGGGGTCCGGGGACGAGCAGTACTTC.

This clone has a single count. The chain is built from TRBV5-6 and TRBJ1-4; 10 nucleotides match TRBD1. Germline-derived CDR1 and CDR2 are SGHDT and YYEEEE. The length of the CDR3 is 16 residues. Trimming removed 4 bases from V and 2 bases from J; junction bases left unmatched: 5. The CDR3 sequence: CASSPGQGLTNEKLFF. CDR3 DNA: TGTGCCAGCAGCCCGGGACAGGGGTTGACTAATGAAAAACTGTTTTTT.

The CDR3 spells CASRETSGDTYEQYF. The CDR3 DNA reads TGTGCCAGCAGGGAGACTAGCGGGGATACCTACGAGCAGTACTTC. This rearrangement joins TRBV2 to TRBJ2-7; TRBD2 agrees at 11 bases. Trimming cost V 6 bases and J 2 bases; bases outside gene matches: 6. The CDR3 length is 15 residues. Germline V gene lookup returns CDR1 SNHLY and CDR2 FYNNEI.

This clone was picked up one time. In DNA form, the CDR3 reads TGTGCCAGTAACCCACAGGGGAACACCTACGAGCAGTACTTC. It is translated as CASNPQGNTYEQYF. This rearrangement joins TRBV19 to TRBJ2-7, with 7 bases fitting TRBD1. CDR1 LNHDA and CDR2 SQIVND come from the germline V gene (reference sequence). CDR3 length equals 14 residues. V trimming: 7 bases; J trimming: 2 bases; junction bases outside the gene matches: 8.

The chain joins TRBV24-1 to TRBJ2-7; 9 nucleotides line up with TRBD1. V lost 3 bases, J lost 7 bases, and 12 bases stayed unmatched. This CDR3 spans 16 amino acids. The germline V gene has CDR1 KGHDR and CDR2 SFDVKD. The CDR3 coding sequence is TGTGCCACCAGTGATCCTACAGGGGGCGCAACGGGTGAGCAGTACTTC. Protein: CATSDPTGGATGEQYF.

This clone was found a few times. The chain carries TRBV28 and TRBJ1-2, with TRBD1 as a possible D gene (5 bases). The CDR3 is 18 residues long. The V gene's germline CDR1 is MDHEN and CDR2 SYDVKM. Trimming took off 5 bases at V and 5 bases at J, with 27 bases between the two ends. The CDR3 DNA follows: TGTGCCAGCAGTATTGTGGGGGGAGCCACCCCCCAGCGGTATGGCTACACCTTC. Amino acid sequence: CASSIVGGATPQRYGYTF.

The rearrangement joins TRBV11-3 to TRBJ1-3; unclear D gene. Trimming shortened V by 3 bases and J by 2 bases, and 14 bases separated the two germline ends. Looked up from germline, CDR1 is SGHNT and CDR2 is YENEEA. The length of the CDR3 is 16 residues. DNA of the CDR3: TGTGCCAGCAGCTTTCACCGGCGGGGAACTGGAAACACCATATATTTT. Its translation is CASSFHRRGTGNTIYF.

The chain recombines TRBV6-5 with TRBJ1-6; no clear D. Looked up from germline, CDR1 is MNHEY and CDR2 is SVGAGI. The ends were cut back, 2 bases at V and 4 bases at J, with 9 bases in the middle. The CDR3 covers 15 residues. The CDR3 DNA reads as TGTGCCAGCAGTTACGGTCGGGGATATAATTCACCCCTCCACTTT. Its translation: CASSYGRGYNSPLHF.

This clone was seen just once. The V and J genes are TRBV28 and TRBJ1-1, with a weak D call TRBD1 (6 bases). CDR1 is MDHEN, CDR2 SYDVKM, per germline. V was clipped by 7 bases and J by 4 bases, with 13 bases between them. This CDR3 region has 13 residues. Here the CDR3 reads CASTSGEGTEAFF. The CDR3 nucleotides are TGTGCCAGCACCTCAGGGGAGGGCACTGAAGCTTTCTTT.

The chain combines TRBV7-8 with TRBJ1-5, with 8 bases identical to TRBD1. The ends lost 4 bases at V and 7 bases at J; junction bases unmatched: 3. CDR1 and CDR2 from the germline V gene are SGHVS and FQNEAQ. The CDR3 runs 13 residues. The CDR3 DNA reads TGTGCCAGCAGCTCGACAGGGGCCCAGCCCCAGCATTTT. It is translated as CASSSTGAQPQHF. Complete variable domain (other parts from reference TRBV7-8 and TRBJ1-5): GAGVSQSPRYKVAKRGQDVALRCDPISGHVSLFWYQQALGQGPEFLTYFQNEAQLDKSGLPSDRFFAERPEGSVSTLKIQRTQQEDSAVYLCASSSTGAQPQHFGDGTRLSIL.

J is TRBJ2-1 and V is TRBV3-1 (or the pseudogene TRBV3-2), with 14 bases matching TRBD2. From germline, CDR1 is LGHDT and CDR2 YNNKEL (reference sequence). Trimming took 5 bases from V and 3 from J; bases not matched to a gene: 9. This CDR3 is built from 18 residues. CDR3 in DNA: TGTGCCAGCAGCGGGGGGACTAGCGGGGGCCGAAACTACAATGAGCAGTTCTTC. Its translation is CASSGGTSGGRNYNEQFF.

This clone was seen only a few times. Here the CDR3 DNA reads TGCGCCAGCAGCTTGGTCCCCACAGGGACAGGGACCAATCAGCCCCAGCATTTT. Amino acid sequence: CASSLVPTGTGTNQPQHF. The chain is built from TRBV5-1 and TRBJ1-5, with TRBD1 identical over 9 bases. From germline, CDR1 is SGHRS and CDR2 YFSETQ. CDR3 length: 18 amino acids. The V and J ends lost 0 bases and 3 bases, in that order; junction bases with no gene match: 10.

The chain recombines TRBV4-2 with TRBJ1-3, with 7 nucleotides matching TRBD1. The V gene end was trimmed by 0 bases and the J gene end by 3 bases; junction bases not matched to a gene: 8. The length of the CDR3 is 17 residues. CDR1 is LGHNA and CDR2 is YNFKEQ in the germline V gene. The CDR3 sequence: CASSQDRRGPDGNTIYF. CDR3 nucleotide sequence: TGTGCCAGCAGCCAAGATAGAAGGGGGCCGGATGGAAACACCATATATTTT.

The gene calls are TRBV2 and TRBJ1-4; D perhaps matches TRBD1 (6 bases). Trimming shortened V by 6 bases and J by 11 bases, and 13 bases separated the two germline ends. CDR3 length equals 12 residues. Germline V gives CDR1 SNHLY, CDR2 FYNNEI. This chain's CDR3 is CASSRQVEKLFF. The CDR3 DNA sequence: TGTGCCAGCAGCCGACAGGTAGAGAAACTGTTTTTT.

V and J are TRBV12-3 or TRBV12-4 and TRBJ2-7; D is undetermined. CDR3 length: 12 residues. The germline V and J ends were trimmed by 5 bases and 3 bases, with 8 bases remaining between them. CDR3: CASSPPRYEQYF. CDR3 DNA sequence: TGTGCCAGCAGTCCCCCGCGCTACGAGCAGTACTTC.

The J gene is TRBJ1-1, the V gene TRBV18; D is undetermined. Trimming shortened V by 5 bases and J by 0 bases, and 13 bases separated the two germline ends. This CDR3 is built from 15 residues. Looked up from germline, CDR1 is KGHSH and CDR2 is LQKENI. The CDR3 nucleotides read TGTGCCAGCTCAGGACTGGAGGGTCTGAACACTGAAGCTTTCTTT. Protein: CASSGLEGLNTEAFF.